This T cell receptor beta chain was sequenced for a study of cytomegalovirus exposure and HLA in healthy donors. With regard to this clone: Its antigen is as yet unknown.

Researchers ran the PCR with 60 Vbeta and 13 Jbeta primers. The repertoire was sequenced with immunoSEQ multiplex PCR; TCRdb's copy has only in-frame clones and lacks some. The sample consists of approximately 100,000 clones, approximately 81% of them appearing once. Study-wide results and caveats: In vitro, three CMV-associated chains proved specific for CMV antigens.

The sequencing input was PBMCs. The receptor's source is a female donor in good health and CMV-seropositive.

This chain's CDR3 is CASSLDGASYEQYF. The CDR3 DNA reads TGTGCCAGCAGTTTAGATGGAGCGTCGTACGAGCAGTACTTC. The chain recombines TRBV27 with TRBJ2-7; D gene unclear. The CDR3 is 14 residues long. Per the germline V gene, CDR1 is MNHEY and CDR2 is SMNVEV (reference sequence). V lost 2 bases to trimming and J lost 4 bases, with 12 bases between them.